The rows below give T cell receptor beta chains drawn from one sample of a study of blood T cell repertoires in COVID-19. Only in-frame clones appear in the TCRdb table, and some are missing; sequencing was by immunoSEQ multiplex PCR. Of more than 200,000 clones listed, over 75% are singletons. Input material: peripheral blood. These receptors all stem from an elderly man with acute or convalescent COVID-19. Each CDR3 is given with its conserved first and last residue. Only part of the rows carry a size: once, few, many, or a class if the clone is expanded.

TRBJ1-4	TRBV30	NA	CAWSAVGQPNEKLFF
TRBJ1-2	TRBV24-1	few	CATSAGIYGYTF
TRBJ1-4	TRBV7-9	NA	CASSSGWANEKLFF
TRBJ2-7	TRBV3-1/TRBV3-2	NA	CASSPSQTRSGEQYF
TRBJ2-7	TRBV7-2	NA	CASSLVGTSGYEQYF
TRBJ2-1	TRBV6-5	NA	CASSYSGSTYNEQFF
TRBJ2-1	TRBV9	NA	CASSAGTSAPNEQFF
TRBJ2-5	TRBV6-6	NA	CASSYGRGETQYF
TRBJ2-2	TRBV6-5	NA	CASSRDRENTGELFF
TRBJ2-1	TRBV12-1	NA	CASSGLAGGNEQFF
TRBJ2-1	TRBV29-1	NA	CSVAPGGSYNEQFF
TRBJ1-5	TRBV12-5	NA	CASGFGQGSSNQPQHF
TRBJ2-1	TRBV5-1	NA	CASSTGQTFYNEQFF
TRBJ1-1	TRBV11-1	NA	CASSRTGGGLNTEAFF
TRBJ2-5	TRBV7-9	NA	CASSPFGGLAQETQYF
TRBJ1-2	TRBV12-3/TRBV12-4	few	CASSLLQGRGYTF
TRBJ2-5	TRBV18	NA	CASSLAGGWQETQYF
TRBJ2-2	TRBV30	NA	CAWSIRAGFSGELFF
TRBJ1-4	TRBV5-1	NA	CASSTGATNEKLFF
TRBJ2-1	TRBV4-1	once	CASSRTGASYNEQFF
TRBJ1-1	TRBV19	NA	CASSIFLATEAFF
TRBJ2-2	TRBV11-2	once	CASSLVAGVNTGELFF
TRBJ1-6	TRBV28	NA	CASSIRQGNSPLHF
TRBJ2-5	TRBV13	NA	CASSLGTAQETQYF
TRBJ1-4	TRBV7-2	NA	CASSLDVGGGLLEKLFF
TRBJ1-5	TRBV30	once	CAWSPQGIQPQHF
TRBJ1-4	TRBV5-1	NA	CASSLEAGAYEKLFF
TRBJ2-5	TRBV6-2/TRBV6-3	NA	CASSRGGAQETQYF
TRBJ1-4	TRBV18	NA	CASSSRGKGTATNEKLFF
TRBJ2-1	TRBV24-1	NA	CATSVRLEGEQFF
TRBJ2-5	TRBV5-5	NA	CASSPLSGRAEETQYF
TRBJ2-7	TRBV5-6	few	CASSLAARRSSSYEQYF
TRBJ2-7	TRBV4-1	NA	CASSSRDSAYEQYF
TRBJ2-3	TRBV5-1	NA	CASSLPQGQGASDTQYF
TRBJ2-1	TRBV5-8	NA	CASSIAGYNEQFF
TRBJ1-6	TRBV24-1	once	CATNFPGTGEPSSYNSPLHF
TRBJ1-6	TRBV28	NA	CASSKAGGYSPLHF
TRBJ2-1	TRBV20-1	NA	CSANEREGWSYNEQFF
TRBJ2-3	TRBV14	NA	CASSQGLATFTDTQYF
TRBJ2-3	TRBV2	NA	CASREGQVEQYF
TRBJ1-2	TRBV18	NA	CASSPGRLNYGYTF
TRBJ2-5	TRBV7-2	NA	CASSQAGAGETQYF
TRBJ2-2	TRBV29-1	once	CSVRVVNTGELFF
TRBJ1-2	TRBV29-1	NA	CSVEERDSRRIGYTF
TRBJ2-5	TRBV2	NA	CASRNYQETQYF
TRBJ1-1	TRBV6-4	once	CASSEGLGTEAFF